Below, 21 T cell receptor beta chains from the same sample are listed, as sequenced in a study of shared clonotypes between healthy human individuals. Sequencing used immunoSEQ multiplex PCR; TCRdb keeps in-frame clones, though not all of them. The table lists some 2.4 million clones, over 85% of them singletons, with about 0.39% in the top ten. Sequencing was performed on naive CD4+ T cells from PBMCs. Subset of the sample: CD45RA+ positively selected. The origin of the receptors is a man aged 18 to 29 in good health. Some clones in this sample may be carry-over from other donors' samples.

The J gene is TRBJ2-3, the V gene TRBV7-9, with TRBD2 identical over 10 bases. The V gene's germline CDR1 is SEHNR and CDR2 FQNEAQ (reference sequence). The CDR3 length is 14 residues. V trimming: 5 bases; J trimming: 5 bases; junction bases outside the gene matches: 4. CDR3 loop: CASSPSGSGDTQYF. CDR3 DNA: TGTGCCAGCAGCCCTAGCGGGAGTGGAGATACGCAGTATTTT.

The chain combines TRBV30 with TRBJ2-1; D gene ambiguous. The ends were cut back, 0 bases at V and 7 bases at J, with 10 bases in the middle. The CDR3 contains 13 residues. Looked up from germline, CDR1 is GTSNPN and CDR2 is SVGIG (reference sequence). CDR3: CAWSVRAENEQFF. The CDR3 DNA reads TGTGCCTGGAGTGTACGAGCCGAGAATGAGCAGTTCTTC.

The chain carries TRBV28 and TRBJ2-7, with 9 bases matching TRBD1. Trimming cost V 6 bases and J 4 bases; bases outside gene matches: 7. The CDR3 loop spans 14 amino acids. The germline CDR1 and CDR2 sequences are MDHEN and SYDVKM. CDR3 in amino acids: CASSPGTGNYEQYF. CDR3 DNA sequence: TGTGCCAGCAGCCCCGGGACAGGGAATTACGAGCAGTACTTC.

CDR3 in DNA: TGTGCCAGCAGCTCCCCGGGACTCCGCACAGATACGCAGTATTTT. Its translation is CASSSPGLRTDTQYF. This sequence joins TRBV11-2 and TRBJ2-3, with D possibly TRBD2 on 6 matching bases. Germline lookup yields CDR1 SGHAT and CDR2 FQNNGV. V lost 4 bases to trimming and J lost 1 base, with 12 bases between them. This CDR3 has 15 residues.

V usage is TRBV4-1 and J usage is TRBJ1-2, with D possibly being TRBD1 (5 bases). Trimming removed 0 bases at V and 7 bases at J, with 9 bases between. The CDR3 extends over 13 amino acids. Germline loops: CDR1 MGHRA, CDR2 YSYEKL. CDR3 amino acids: CASSQERGFGYTF. In DNA, the CDR3 is TGCGCCAGCAGCCAAGAAAGGGGTTTTGGCTACACCTTC.

The V call is TRBV30, the J call TRBJ1-4; D is undetermined. V was shortened by 2 bases and J by 0 bases, with 10 bases between the two germline ends. CDR1 is GTSNPN, CDR2 SVGIG, per germline (reference sequence). This CDR3 is 15 amino acids long. The CDR3 is CAWSPGDSTNEKLFF. The CDR3 bases are TGTGCCTGGAGTCCCGGGGATTCAACTAATGAAAAACTGTTTTTT.

This chain uses TRBV9 with TRBJ2-2, with TRBD2 identical over 7 bases. CDR1 SGDLS and CDR2 YYNGEE come from the germline V gene. The ends lost 4 bases at V and 0 bases at J; junction bases unmatched: 6. The CDR3 has 16 residues. The DNA of the CDR3 is TGTGCCAGCAGCTCAGGACTAGGTACGAACACCGGGGAGCTGTTTTTT. Translated, it gives CASSSGLGTNTGELFF.

The chain recombines TRBV29-1 with TRBJ1-2; 9 positions match TRBD1. The J segment lost 8 bases and the V segment lost 5 bases, leaving 6 bases of the junction unmatched. The germline CDR1 and CDR2 sequences are SQVTM and ANQGSEA. The CDR3 runs to 12 residues. Here the CDR3 reads CSVTKDRGGYTF. The DNA of the CDR3 is TGCAGCGTTACAAAGGACAGGGGCGGCTACACCTTC.

Notes on this clone: Different DNA sequences within this sample yield the same CDR3. The V gene is TRBV7-2, the J gene TRBJ1-1; tentative D call: TRBD1 (5 bases). The V gene's germline CDR1 is SGHTA and CDR2 FQGNSA. This CDR3 has 14 amino acids. V gave up 5 bases and J gave up 1 base, with 11 bases separating them. CDR3 bases: TGTGCCAGCAGCCTACGTACAGGGAACACTGAAGCTTTCTTT. Its translation is CASSLRTGNTEAFF.

The CDR3 DNA is TGTGCCAGCAGGGACAGTAATTCACCCCTCCACTTT. Its protein is CASRDSNSPLHF. This chain joins TRBV6-5 and TRBJ1-6; TRBD1 might be the D (6 bases). The CDR3 loop spans 12 amino acids. CDR1 and CDR2 from the germline V gene are MNHEY and SVGAGI. The V end was cut by 6 bases, the J end by 6 bases, with 6 bases between.

This chain uses TRBV11-2 with TRBJ2-3; maybe TRBD2 (6 bases). There are 16 residues in the CDR3. Germline V gives CDR1 SGHAT, CDR2 FQNNGV. The V and J ends lost 1 base and 6 bases respectively, with 17 bases between them. CDR3: CASSLGLRDLTDTQYF. CDR3 DNA sequence: TGTGCCAGCAGCTTAGGATTGCGGGATTTGACTGATACGCAGTATTTT.

The chain employs TRBV6-6 and TRBJ2-4; tentative D call: TRBD2 (5 bases). The CDR3 covers 14 residues. Trimming removed 2 bases at V and 9 bases at J, with 14 bases between. Germline CDR1 reads MNHNY; CDR2 reads SVGAGI (reference sequence). CDR3 bases: TGTGCCAGCAGTTACGTTTTCGGGGAAGGCATTCAGTACTTC. Amino acid sequence: CASSYVFGEGIQYF.

CDR3 bases: TGCGCCAGCAGCTTGGATAGCGGCAAGTACGAGCAGTACTTC. This translates into CASSLDSGKYEQYF. V gene TRBV5-1 combines with J gene TRBJ2-7; tentative D call: TRBD2 (6 bases). Germline CDR1 and CDR2: SGHRS and YFSETQ. The V end lost 0 bases, the J end lost 4 bases, and 11 bases lay between the germline ends. There are 14 residues in the CDR3. The whole variable domain, filled in from reference TRBV5-1 and TRBJ2-7, reads KAGVTQTPRYLIKTRGQQVTLSCSPISGHRSVSWYQQTPGQGLQFLFEYFSETQRNKGNFPGRFSGRQFSNSRSEMNVSTLELGDSALYLCASSLDSGKYEQYFGPGTRLTVT.

This sequence joins TRBV6-5 and TRBJ1-2; D is possibly TRBD1 (5 bases). The V and J ends lost 6 bases and 3 bases respectively, with 11 bases between them. The V gene's germline CDR1 is MNHEY and CDR2 SVGAGI. There are 13 residues in the CDR3. In nucleotides, the CDR3 is TGTGCCAGCAGGTTGGGACCGCACTATGGCTACACCTTC. This gives the protein CASRLGPHYGYTF.

The DNA of the CDR3 is TGTGCCAGCAGCTTAGCCGGGGGGGGCACTGGCTACACCTTC. Its protein product is CASSLAGGGTGYTF. The chain recombines TRBV7-2 with TRBJ1-2; tentatively, D is TRBD1 (6 bases). Looked up from germline, CDR1 is SGHTA and CDR2 is FQGNSA. V lost 0 bases, J lost 7 bases, and 12 bases lay in between. The CDR3 spans 14 residues. The whole variable domain, remainder taken from reference TRBV7-2 and TRBJ1-2, is GAGVSQSPSNKVTEKGKDVELRCDPISGHTALYWYRQSLGQGLEFLIYFQGNSAPDKSGLPSDRFSAERTGGSVSTLTIQRTQQEDSAVYLCASSLAGGGTGYTFGSGTRLTVV.

To note about this clone: Other DNA sequences in the sample encode the same CDR3. CDR3 sequence: CASSLGGPYEQYF. CDR3 nucleotides: TGCGCCAGCAGCTTAGGAGGCCCCTACGAGCAGTACTTC. The V call is TRBV5-1, the J call TRBJ2-7, with TRBD2 as a possible D gene (5 bases). CDR1 is SGHRS, CDR2 YFSETQ, per germline. This CDR3 is 13 amino acids long. V was trimmed by 2 bases and J by 2 bases, leaving 8 bases between them.

The V and J genes are TRBV6-5 and TRBJ2-3, with D possibly TRBD2 on 6 matching bases. Germline values: CDR1 MNHEY, CDR2 SVGAGI. Trimming left V 2 bases short and J 1 base short, with 13 bases between. The CDR3 contains 16 residues. The CDR3 protein is CASSYTREIGTDTQYF. The CDR3 DNA reads as TGTGCCAGCAGTTACACTCGGGAGATCGGCACAGATACGCAGTATTTT.

The chain joins TRBV5-4 to TRBJ2-3, with D perhaps matching TRBD1 (6 bases). From germline, CDR1 is SGHNT and CDR2 YYREEE (reference sequence). The CDR3 runs 16 residues. Trimming shortened V by 2 bases and J by 2 bases, and 15 bases separated the two germline ends. The CDR3, as DNA: TGTGCCAGCAGCTTAGATCCAGGGGTCTCCACAGATACGCAGTATTTT. Protein sequence: CASSLDPGVSTDTQYF.

The chain couples TRBV6-6 to TRBJ2-7, with D tentatively TRBD2 (6 bases). V gave up 8 bases and J gave up 6 bases, with 20 bases separating them. The CDR3 extends over 14 amino acids. Germline CDR1 reads MNHNY; CDR2 reads SVGAGI (reference sequence). The CDR3 region is CASRYSRGSGEQYF. DNA for the CDR3: TGTGCCAGCCGCTATTCACGGGGTAGCGGCGAGCAGTACTTC.

The V and J genes are TRBV29-1 and TRBJ1-1; TRBD1 aligns across 11 bases. From germline, CDR1 is SQVTM and CDR2 ANQGSEA. V shed 7 bases, J shed 3 bases, and the junction held 4 bases outside the gene matches. The length of the CDR3 is 13 residues. CDR3 region: CSAGQGADTEAFF. The CDR3 region has the DNA TGCAGCGCTGGACAGGGGGCCGACACTGAAGCTTTCTTT.

This clone was found once. J is TRBJ1-2 and V is TRBV6-6; no reliable D call. Between the trimmed V and J ends, which lost 6 bases and 5 bases, there was a span of 10 bases. Germline CDR1 and CDR2: MNHNY and SVGAGI (reference sequence). The CDR3 totals 12 residues. The CDR3 loop reads CASSFQEYGYTF. The CDR3 region has the DNA TGTGCCAGCAGCTTCCAGGAGTATGGCTACACCTTC.